The T cell receptor (beta chain) described here comes from a study of tumor and adjacent non-tumor tissue in lung cancer. Study background: There were roughly 11 adenocarcinoma, a couple of squamous cell carcinoma and 1 small cell lung cancer cases. On average, productive TCRbeta reads reached roughly 4 million per sample.

The template was RNA from unsorted bulk tissue. Chemotherapy-naive patients with new lung cancer underwent thoracic surgery in China, August–November 2014. CDR3 length: 16 amino acids. Germline CDR1 and CDR2: SGHAT and FQDESV (reference sequence). General study findings and limits: In normal lung, the top 100 clones were significantly more dominant than in tumor.

The library came from three nested PCR rounds adapted from ARM-PCR protocols. One entry per CDR3 protein, called by TCRdb with MiXCR from the multiplex PCR reads. The sample includes 70,000 or so distinct CDR3 sequences, almost 60% seen only once; the top ten take roughly a fifth. To note about this clonotype: What it binds is unknown.

Sequenced input: lung tumor tissue. The J gene is TRBJ2-5, the V gene TRBV11-1; 12 bases align to TRBD2. This receptor was obtained from a man aged 45 to 65 with non-small cell lung cancer. The CDR3 nucleotides are TGTGCATGCAGCTCCTGGACTAGCGGGATACAAGAGACCCAGTACTTC. It yields the protein CACSSWTSGIQETQYF.